This entry lists 10 T cell receptor beta chains sequenced from one sample in a study of blood T cell repertoires in COVID-19. Method: immunoSEQ multiplex PCR; TCRdb's copy keeps in-frame clones and lacks some. The repertoire holds about 48,000 clones, with over 75% as singletons. Sequenced input: peripheral blood. The receptors come from a woman aged 60 to 75 with acute or convalescent COVID-19.

J is TRBJ2-1 and V is TRBV5-1; no firm D call. CDR1 is SGHRS, CDR2 YFSETQ, per germline. Between the trimmed V and J ends, which lost 4 bases and 7 bases, there was a span of 6 bases. The CDR3 runs to 11 residues. The CDR3 coding sequence is TGCGCCAGCAGCGGCAGAAATGAGCAGTTCTTC. Translated, it gives CASSGRNEQFF.

The V gene is TRBV6-2 or TRBV6-3, the J gene TRBJ2-6; 11 nucleotides line up with TRBD1. Germline assignment: CDR1 MNHEY and CDR2 SVGEGT. After removal of 5 bases from V and 3 bases from J, the junction contained 9 bases not matched to a gene. The CDR3 sequence is 18 residues long. CDR3 region: CASSPFGQGASGANVLTF. The DNA of the CDR3 is TGTGCCAGCAGTCCATTCGGACAGGGGGCCAGTGGGGCCAACGTCCTGACTTTC.

V is TRBV27 and J is TRBJ2-7, with 8 bases fitting TRBD2. The CDR3 has 15 residues. With 6 bases clipped from V and 2 bases from J, the junction kept 9 bases outside the gene matches. Germline V gene sequence: CDR1 MNHEY, CDR2 SMNVEV (reference sequence). CDR3 residues: CASRYLGGLAYEQYF. In nucleotides, the CDR3 is TGTGCCAGCAGGTACTTGGGGGGACTAGCCTACGAGCAGTACTTC.

This clone has only a few counts. V is TRBV5-1 and J is TRBJ1-2; perhaps TRBD1 as D (6 bases). The germline CDR1 and CDR2 sequences are SGHRS and YFSETQ. The germline V and J ends were trimmed by 4 bases and 8 bases, with 24 bases remaining between them. The CDR3 totals 16 residues. The CDR3 region is CASSPDRQAPQRGYTF. CDR3 nucleotides: TGCGCCAGCAGCCCTGATCGACAGGCTCCCCAGCGGGGCTACACCTTC.

The chain combines TRBV10-3 with TRBJ2-2, with 8 positions matching TRBD2. The CDR3 totals 14 residues. Per germline, CDR1 ENHRY and CDR2 SYGVKD. Unmatched junction bases numbered 9, after V lost 6 bases and J lost 9 bases. CDR3 nucleotides: TGTGCCATCAGGGCGGGGGGCGATAGAAGGGAGCTGTTTTTT. The encoded protein is CAIRAGGDRRELFF.

J is TRBJ2-7 and V is TRBV20-1; TRBD2 is a possible D gene (6 bases). Germline loops: CDR1 DFQATT, CDR2 SNEGSKA (reference sequence). The CDR3 extends over 11 amino acids. V was trimmed by 1 base and J by 5 bases, leaving 6 bases between them. This chain's CDR3 is CSARGLDEQYF. In nucleotides, the CDR3 is TGCAGTGCTAGAGGACTAGACGAGCAGTACTTC.

This clone was detected only once. The V gene is TRBV9, the J gene TRBJ2-3; 8 bases are a match to TRBD2. Germline V CDR1 and CDR2: SGDLS, YYNGEE. The CDR3 has 16 residues. J lost 4 bases, V lost 0 bases, and 7 bases had no gene match. CDR3 residues: CASSVAISGTSDTQYF. The CDR3 DNA reads TGTGCCAGCAGCGTAGCGATTAGCGGGACCTCAGATACGCAGTATTTT.

The CDR3 sequence is CASSRLRDTEAFF. DNA of the CDR3: TGTGCCAGCTCACGACTGAGGGACACTGAAGCTTTCTTT. The chain links TRBV18 to TRBJ1-1, with no clear D. Trimming removed 4 bases from V and 3 bases from J, with 9 bases in between. The CDR3 loop spans 13 amino acids. Germline V gene sequence: CDR1 KGHSH, CDR2 LQKENI. The full variable domain, rest sourced from reference TRBV18 and TRBJ1-1, is NAGVMQNPRHLVRRRGQEARLRCSPMKGHSHVYWYRQLPEEGLKFMVYLQKENIIDESGMPKERFSAEFPKEGPSILRIQQVVRGDSAAYFCASSRLRDTEAFFGQGTRLTVV.

The genes are TRBV5-1 and TRBJ2-3; 8 bases align to TRBD2. Germline V lookup: CDR1 SGHRS, CDR2 YFSETQ. The CDR3 length is 15 residues. V was clipped by 2 bases and J by 5 bases; unmatched bases: 7. The CDR3 spells CASSLRLASVDTQYF. The CDR3 nucleotides are TGCGCCAGCAGCTTACGACTAGCGAGTGTAGATACGCAGTATTTT.

This rearrangement joins TRBV19 to TRBJ2-3, with 7 bases that match TRBD2. With V trimmed by 7 bases and J by 2 bases, 9 bases remained unmatched. This CDR3 has 15 residues. CDR1 and CDR2 (germline): LNHDA, SQIVND (reference sequence). CDR3 in amino acids: CASKVRAGYTDTQYF. The CDR3 DNA is TGTGCCAGTAAGGTTCGAGCGGGGTACACAGATACGCAGTATTTT.